Listed below are T cell receptor beta chains from one sample, sequenced in a study of cytomegalovirus exposure and HLA in healthy donors. Assay used: immunoSEQ multiplex PCR; TCRdb lists only in-frame clones, some missing. The sample includes approximately 130,000 clones, approximately 85% seen only once; the top ten take over 6.5%. Sequencing was carried out using PBMCs. The receptor set was obtained from a woman in her 30s in good health and CMV-seropositive. Each CDR3 is given with its conserved first and last residue. The order of the fields is D gene, V gene, J gene, clone size, CDR3 DNA, CDR3 protein. A D gene is named only where the DNA matches it firmly. A clone size is listed for some rows: how often the clone was seen (once, few, many), or a class if it is expanded.

TRBD1	TRBV28	TRBJ2-2	.	TGTGCCAGCAGTTTACTCGGACAGGGGGCGTCGGGGGAGCTGTTTTTT	CASSLLGQGASGELFF
TRBD1	TRBV2	TRBJ2-5	.	TGTGCCAGCAGTGAATGGCAGGGGGCTGCGGTTGAGACCCAGTACTTC	CASSEWQGAAVETQYF
TRBD1	TRBV9	TRBJ1-2	.	TGTGCCAGCAGCCCGGGACAGGGGGCCGCGAACTATGGCTACACCTTC	CASSPGQGAANYGYTF
.	TRBV4-1	TRBJ2-1	few	TGCGCCAGCAGCCCCCTGACAGGCGCAAGATTCAATGAGCAGTTCTTC	CASSPLTGARFNEQFF
.	TRBV6-4	TRBJ1-2	.	TGTGCCAGCAGTGACCCAGGGAAGGACTATGGCTACACCTTC	CASSDPGKDYGYTF
.	TRBV18	TRBJ1-5	.	TGTGCCAGCTCACCTGGAACAGGGATCCTGAATCAGCCCCAGCATTTT	CASSPGTGILNQPQHF
.	TRBV2	TRBJ2-7	.	TGTGCCAGCAGTGAAGGGACATTGGGCCGCGAGCAGTACTTC	CASSEGTLGREQYF
TRBD2	TRBV11-2	TRBJ2-3	.	TGTGCCAGCAGCCCCCAGGTTCCACTAGCGAGCCGCCCCAACGATACGCAGTATTTT	CASSPQVPLASRPNDTQYF
.	TRBV6-5	TRBJ1-2	.	TGTGCCAGCAGTTACGCAGGGAATGAGCCTGGCTACACCTTC	CASSYAGNEPGYTF
.	TRBV6-5	TRBJ1-1	.	TGTGCCAGCAGGGGGACTGTCTTTAACACTGAAGCTTTCTTT	CASRGTVFNTEAFF
.	TRBV2	TRBJ1-2	.	TGTGCCAGCAGTGAACGGCAGGGTGACTATGGCTACACCTTC	CASSERQGDYGYTF
TRBD2	TRBV5-1	TRBJ2-3	.	TGCGCCAGCACCGCGACCGGGGGGATAGATACGCAGTATTTT	CASTATGGIDTQYF
.	TRBV29-1	TRBJ2-1	.	TGCAGCGTTGACGGGAAAAGGTCCTACAATGAGCAGTTCTTC	CSVDGKRSYNEQFF
.	TRBV21-1	TRBJ2-1	.	TGTGCCAGCAGCAAAGGGGCTAGCGGGAGTTACAATGAGCAGTTCTTC	CASSKGASGSYNEQFF
TRBD2	TRBV6-6	TRBJ2-3	.	TGTGCCAGCAGTACCTCCGGCGGGGGTAGCACAGATACGCAGTATTTT	CASSTSGGGSTDTQYF
.	TRBV2	TRBJ1-3	.	TGTGCCAGCAGCCTCGAGCCTGGACAGCTGATCTCTGGAAACACCATATATTTT	CASSLEPGQLISGNTIYF
TRBD1	TRBV7-9	TRBJ1-1	.	TGTGCCAGCGGCTGGACAGGAATCGCTGAAGCTTTCTTT	CASGWTGIAEAFF
TRBD1	TRBV9	TRBJ1-3	.	TGTGCCAGCAGCCCGGGACAGCTTTCTGGAAACACCATATATTTT	CASSPGQLSGNTIYF
TRBD2	TRBV11-2	TRBJ2-3	.	TGTGCCAGCAGCTCACGGCGGGAGACAGATACGCAGTATTTT	CASSSRRETDTQYF
.	TRBV7-9	TRBJ1-2	.	TGTGCCAGCAGCTTAGCGGAGGTTGGCTACACCTTC	CASSLAEVGYTF